A single sample gave rise to the 5 T cell receptor beta chains below, sequenced in a study of cytomegalovirus exposure and HLA in healthy donors. The study ran its PCR with 60 Vbeta and 13 Jbeta primers. Some clones are missing from TCRdb's copy, which holds only in-frame ones; the method was immunoSEQ multiplex PCR. The repertoire consists of about 150,000 clones, with over 60% occurring once and the leading ten covering 2% to 2.5%. The specimen was PBMCs. Every receptor here comes from a man between 40 and 49 years old in good health and CMV-seronegative.

Only one count was recorded for this clone. The chain combines TRBV18 with TRBJ1-1; TRBD1 might be the D (5 bases). The germline V gene encodes CDR1 KGHSH and CDR2 LQKENI. The V and J ends lost 3 bases and 0 bases respectively, with 14 bases between them. CDR3 length equals 16 residues. CDR3 DNA sequence: TGTGCCAGCTCACCGCCGGTTGCCAGGGTGAACACTGAAGCTTTCTTT. Its translation: CASSPPVARVNTEAFF.

The chain has TRBV5-1 and TRBJ2-2; D unclear. CDR3 length: 16 amino acids. V lost 0 bases and J 0 bases, leaving 9 bases between the germline ends. Germline V gives CDR1 SGHRS, CDR2 YFSETQ. The CDR3 nucleotides are TGCGCCAGCAGCTTGGGTGGGCCGTCGAACACCGGGGAGCTGTTTTTT. Protein sequence: CASSLGGPSNTGELFF.

This clone was seen once. The gene calls are TRBV12-2 and TRBJ2-5; no check of the table's D call, TRBD1, against the DNA was made. TRBV12-2 is marked as a pseudogene. The CDR3 has 15 amino acids. The CDR3 protein is CASRSSGPAQETQYF. CDR3 bases: TGTGCAAGTCGCTCTTCAGGGCCTGCCCAAGAGACCCAGTACTTC.

J is TRBJ2-3 and V is TRBV28, with 10 positions matching TRBD2. V gave up 5 bases and J gave up 4 bases; unmatched junction bases: 9. This CDR3 contains 16 residues. Germline V lookup: CDR1 MDHEN, CDR2 SYDVKM. The CDR3, as DNA: TGTGCCAGCAGTGTTGCATTAGCGGGAGGTGCAGATACGCAGTATTTT. Amino acid sequence: CASSVALAGGADTQYF.

This chain uses TRBV7-6 with TRBJ1-2; TRBD1 matches at 7 bases. Germline CDR1 is SGHVS and CDR2 is FNYEAQ. This CDR3 comprises 20 residues. V dropped 1 base and J dropped 1; count of bases not matched to a gene: 18. The CDR3 loop reads CASSLEGGWPLPPFNYGYTF. The CDR3 DNA reads TGTGCCAGCAGCTTAGAAGGGGGCTGGCCCTTACCCCCCTTTAACTATGGCTACACCTTC.